This T cell receptor (beta chain) is drawn from a study of blood T cells in healthy people across ages. Study observations and caveats: Fewer expanded clones and more diversity marked long-lived versus aged donors.

Details on this clonotype: The antigen remains undetermined.

V gave up 5 bases and J gave up 0 bases, with 13 bases separating them. CDR1 SGHTA and CDR2 FQGNSA come from the germline V gene. This CDR3 has 16 amino acids. The authors ran a second PCR of 7 to 11 cycles using a sample-barcoded 5' primer and a J-beta primer mix. MiXCR was run by TCRdb on the 5' RACE reads, yielding one entry per CDR3 protein. The sample holds approximately 680,000 distinct CDR3 sequences, about 30% seen once. The J gene is TRBJ2-2, the V gene TRBV7-2; tentatively, D is TRBD2 (5 bases). The source material was blood. The TCR comes from a woman aged 80 or over in good health. Here the CDR3 reads CASSPRTRANTGELFF. The CDR3 DNA is TGTGCCAGCAGCCCCCGGACGAGGGCGAACACCGGGGAGCTGTTTTTT.